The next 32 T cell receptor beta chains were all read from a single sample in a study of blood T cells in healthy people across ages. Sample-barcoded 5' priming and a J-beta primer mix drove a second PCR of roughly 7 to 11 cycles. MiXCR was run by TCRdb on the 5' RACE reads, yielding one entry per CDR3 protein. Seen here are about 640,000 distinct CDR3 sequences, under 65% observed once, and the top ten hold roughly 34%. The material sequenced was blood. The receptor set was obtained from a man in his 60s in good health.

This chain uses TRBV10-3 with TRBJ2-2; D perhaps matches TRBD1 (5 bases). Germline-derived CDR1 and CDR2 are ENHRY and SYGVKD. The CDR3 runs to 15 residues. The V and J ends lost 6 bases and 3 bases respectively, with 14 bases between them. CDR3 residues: CAISGQGADTGELFF. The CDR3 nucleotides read TGTGCCATCAGCGGGCAGGGCGCTGACACCGGGGAGCTGTTTTTT.

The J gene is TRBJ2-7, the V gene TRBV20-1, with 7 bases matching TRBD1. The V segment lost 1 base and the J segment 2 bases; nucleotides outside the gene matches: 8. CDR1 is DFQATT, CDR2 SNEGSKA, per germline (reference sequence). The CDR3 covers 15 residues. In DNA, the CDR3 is TGCAGTGCTAGAGGACCGACAGGGATAACCTACGAGCAGTACTTC. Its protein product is CSARGPTGITYEQYF.

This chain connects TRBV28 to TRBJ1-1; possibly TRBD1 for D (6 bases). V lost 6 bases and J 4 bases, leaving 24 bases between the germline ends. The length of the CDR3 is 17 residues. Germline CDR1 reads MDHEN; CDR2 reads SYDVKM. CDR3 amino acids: CASSAYLGGITGTEAFF. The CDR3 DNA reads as TGTGCCAGCAGCGCATATTTAGGGGGGATAACGGGCACTGAAGCTTTCTTT.

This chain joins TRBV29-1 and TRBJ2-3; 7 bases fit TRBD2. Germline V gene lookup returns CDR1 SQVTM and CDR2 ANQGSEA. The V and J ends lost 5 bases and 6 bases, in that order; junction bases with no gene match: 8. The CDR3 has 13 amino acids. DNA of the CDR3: TGCAGCGTTCTCCGGGACGGGAGGGATACGCAGTATTTT. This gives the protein CSVLRDGRDTQYF.

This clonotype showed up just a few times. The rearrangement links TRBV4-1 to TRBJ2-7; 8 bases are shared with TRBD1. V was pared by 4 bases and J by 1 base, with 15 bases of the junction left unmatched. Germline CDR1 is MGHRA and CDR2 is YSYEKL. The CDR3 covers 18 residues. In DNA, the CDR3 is TGCGCCAGCAGCCCTCGGAAAGGAACCCGGGACAGGTCCTACGAGCAGTACTTC. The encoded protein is CASSPRKGTRDRSYEQYF.

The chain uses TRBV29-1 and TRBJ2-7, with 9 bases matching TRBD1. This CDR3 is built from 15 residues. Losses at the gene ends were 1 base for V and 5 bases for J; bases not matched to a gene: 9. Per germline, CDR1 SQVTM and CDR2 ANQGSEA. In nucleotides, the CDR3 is TGCAGCGTTGAAGGGGCCTTGGACAGGGGTGACGAGCAGTACTTC. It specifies CSVEGALDRGDEQYF.

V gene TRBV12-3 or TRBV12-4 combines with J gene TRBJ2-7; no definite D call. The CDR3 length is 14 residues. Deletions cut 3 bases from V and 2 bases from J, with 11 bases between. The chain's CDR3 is CASSFLTDPYEQYF. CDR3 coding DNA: TGTGCCAGCAGTTTCTTGACTGACCCCTACGAGCAGTACTTC.

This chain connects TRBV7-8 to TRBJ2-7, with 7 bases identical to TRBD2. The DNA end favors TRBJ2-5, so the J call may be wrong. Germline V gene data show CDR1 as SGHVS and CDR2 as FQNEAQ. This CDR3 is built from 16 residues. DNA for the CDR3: TGTGCCAGCAGCAGAGAACTAGCGCCGACCTTCGAGACCCAGTACTTC. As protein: CASSRELAPTFETQYF.

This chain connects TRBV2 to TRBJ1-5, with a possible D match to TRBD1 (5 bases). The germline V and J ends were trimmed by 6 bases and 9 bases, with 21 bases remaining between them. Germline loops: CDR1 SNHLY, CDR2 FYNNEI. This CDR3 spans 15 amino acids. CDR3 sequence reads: CASSPRDSSVGPQHF. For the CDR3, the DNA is TGTGCCAGCAGCCCCCGGGACTCTTCCGTTGGGCCCCAGCATTTT.

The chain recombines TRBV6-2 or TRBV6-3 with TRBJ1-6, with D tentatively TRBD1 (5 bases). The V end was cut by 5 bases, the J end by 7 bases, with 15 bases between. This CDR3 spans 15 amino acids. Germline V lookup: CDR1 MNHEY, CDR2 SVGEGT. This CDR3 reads CASSPRDGTNSPLHF. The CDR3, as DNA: TGTGCCAGCAGTCCCCGGGACGGAACCAATTCACCCCTCCACTTT.

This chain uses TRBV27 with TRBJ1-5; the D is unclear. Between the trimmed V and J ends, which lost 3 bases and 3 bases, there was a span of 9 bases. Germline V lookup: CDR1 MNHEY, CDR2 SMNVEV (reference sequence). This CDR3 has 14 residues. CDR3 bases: TGTGCCAGCAGTTTGGCCGGGGACAATCAGCCCCAGCATTTT. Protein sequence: CASSLAGDNQPQHF.

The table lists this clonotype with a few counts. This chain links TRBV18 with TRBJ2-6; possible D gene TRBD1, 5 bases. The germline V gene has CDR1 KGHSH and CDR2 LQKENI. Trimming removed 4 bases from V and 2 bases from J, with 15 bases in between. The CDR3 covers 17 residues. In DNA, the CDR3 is TGTGCCAGCTCACGAAATCCCCAGGGTGCTGGGGCCAACGTCCTGACTTTC. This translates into CASSRNPQGAGANVLTF.

The CDR3 loop is CASSKDEGGGLGYTF. In DNA, the CDR3 is TGTGCCAGCAGCAAAGATGAGGGCGGGGGACTTGGCTACACCTTC. V is TRBV21-1 and J is TRBJ1-2. TRBV21-1 is a pseudogene locus. The CDR3 has 15 amino acids.

The CDR3 region is CSARVGGQAYNSPLHF. The CDR3 bases are TGCAGTGCTAGAGTCGGGGGACAGGCCTATAATTCACCCCTCCACTTT. The chain links TRBV20-1 to TRBJ1-6; 8 positions agree with TRBD1. V gave up 1 base and J gave up 2 bases; unmatched junction bases: 4. Germline CDR1 is DFQATT and CDR2 is SNEGSKA (reference sequence). The CDR3 covers 16 residues.

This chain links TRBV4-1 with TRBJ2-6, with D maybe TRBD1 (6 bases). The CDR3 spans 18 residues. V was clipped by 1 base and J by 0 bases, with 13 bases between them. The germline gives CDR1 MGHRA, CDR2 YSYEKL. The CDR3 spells CASSQAWDTRSGANVLTF. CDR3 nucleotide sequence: TGCGCCAGCAGCCAAGCCTGGGACACTCGCTCTGGGGCCAACGTCCTGACTTTC.

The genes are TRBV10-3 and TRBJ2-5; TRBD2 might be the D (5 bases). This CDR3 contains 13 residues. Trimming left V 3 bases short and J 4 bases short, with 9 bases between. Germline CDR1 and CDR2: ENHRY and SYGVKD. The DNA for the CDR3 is TGTGCCATCAGTGAAGGAGGTACAGAGACCCAGTACTTC. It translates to CAISEGGTETQYF.

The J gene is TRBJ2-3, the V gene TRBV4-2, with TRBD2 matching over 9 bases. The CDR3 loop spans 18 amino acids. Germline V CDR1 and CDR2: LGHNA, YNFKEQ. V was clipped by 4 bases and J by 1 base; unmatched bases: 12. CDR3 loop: CASSPQPRSSGGTDTQYF. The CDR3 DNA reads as TGTGCCAGCAGCCCCCAGCCGAGATCTAGCGGGGGCACAGATACGCAGTATTTT.

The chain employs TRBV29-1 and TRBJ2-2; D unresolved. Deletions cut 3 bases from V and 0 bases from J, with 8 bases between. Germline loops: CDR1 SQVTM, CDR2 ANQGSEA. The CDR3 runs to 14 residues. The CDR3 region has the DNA TGCAGCGTTGAGGTCAGCGCGAACACCGGGGAGCTGTTTTTT. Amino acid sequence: CSVEVSANTGELFF.

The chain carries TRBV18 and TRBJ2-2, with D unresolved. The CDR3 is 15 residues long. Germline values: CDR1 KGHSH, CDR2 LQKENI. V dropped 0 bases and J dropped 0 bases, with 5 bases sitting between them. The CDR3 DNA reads TGTGCCAGCTCACCACCGAACGCGAACACCGGGGAGCTGTTTTTT. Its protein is CASSPPNANTGELFF.

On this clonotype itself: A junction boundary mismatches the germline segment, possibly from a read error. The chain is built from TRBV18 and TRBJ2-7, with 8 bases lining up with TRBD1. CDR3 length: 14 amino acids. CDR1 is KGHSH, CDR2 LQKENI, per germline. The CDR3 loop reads CATSHQGAPYEQYF. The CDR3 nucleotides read TGTGCCACCTCACACCAGGGGGCACCCTACGAGCAGTACTTC.

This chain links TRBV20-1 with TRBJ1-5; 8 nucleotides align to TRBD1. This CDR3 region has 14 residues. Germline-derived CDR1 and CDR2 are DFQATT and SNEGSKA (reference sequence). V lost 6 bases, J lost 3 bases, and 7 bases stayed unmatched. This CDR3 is CSALQGQVNQPQHF. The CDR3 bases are TGCAGTGCCCTTCAGGGACAGGTCAATCAGCCCCAGCATTTT.

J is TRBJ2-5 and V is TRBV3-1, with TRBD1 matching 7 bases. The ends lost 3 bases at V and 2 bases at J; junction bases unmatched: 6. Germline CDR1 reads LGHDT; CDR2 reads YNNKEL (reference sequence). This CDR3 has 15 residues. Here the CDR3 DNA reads TGTGCCAGCAGCCACCGGCCGGGACAGCAAGAGACCCAGTACTTC. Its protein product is CASSHRPGQQETQYF.

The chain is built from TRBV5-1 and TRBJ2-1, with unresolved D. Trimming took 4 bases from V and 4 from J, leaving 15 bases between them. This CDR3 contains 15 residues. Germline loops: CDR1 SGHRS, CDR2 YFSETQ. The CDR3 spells CASSLDRPEYNEQFF. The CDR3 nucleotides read TGCGCCAGCAGCCTCGATCGACCGGAGTACAATGAGCAGTTCTTC.

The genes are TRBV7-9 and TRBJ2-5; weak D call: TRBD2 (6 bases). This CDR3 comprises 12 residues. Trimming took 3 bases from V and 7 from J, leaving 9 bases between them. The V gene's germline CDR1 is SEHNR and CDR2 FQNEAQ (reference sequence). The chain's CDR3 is CASSLEGTTQYF. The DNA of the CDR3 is TGTGCCAGCAGCTTGGAGGGGACGACCCAGTACTTC.

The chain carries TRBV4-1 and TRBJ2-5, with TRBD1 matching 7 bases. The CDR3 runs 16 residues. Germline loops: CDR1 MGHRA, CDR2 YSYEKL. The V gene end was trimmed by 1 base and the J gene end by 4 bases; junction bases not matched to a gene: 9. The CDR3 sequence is CASSQGRHGTVETQYF. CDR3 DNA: TGCGCCAGCAGCCAAGGGAGGCATGGGACAGTAGAGACCCAGTACTTC.

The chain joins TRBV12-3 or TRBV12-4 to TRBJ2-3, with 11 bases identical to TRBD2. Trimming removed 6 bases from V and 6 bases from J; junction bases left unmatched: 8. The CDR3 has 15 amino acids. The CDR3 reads CASRGSGGASDTQYF. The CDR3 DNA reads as TGTGCCAGCAGGGGTAGCGGGGGGGCTTCGGATACGCAGTATTTT.

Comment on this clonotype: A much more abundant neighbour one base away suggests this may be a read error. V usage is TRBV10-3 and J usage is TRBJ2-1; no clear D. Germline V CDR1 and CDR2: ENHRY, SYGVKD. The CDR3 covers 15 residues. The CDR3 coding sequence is TGTGCCATCGGTGAGTCGGCTAGGAGTAACAATGAGCAGTTCTTC. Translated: CAIGESARSNNEQFF.

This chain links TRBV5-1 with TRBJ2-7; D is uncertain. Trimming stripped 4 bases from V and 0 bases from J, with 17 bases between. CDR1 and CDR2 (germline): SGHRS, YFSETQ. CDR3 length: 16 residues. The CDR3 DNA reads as TGCGCCAGCAGCCCAAGAGGTAGGGCGACCTCCTACGAGCAGTACTTC. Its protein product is CASSPRGRATSYEQYF.

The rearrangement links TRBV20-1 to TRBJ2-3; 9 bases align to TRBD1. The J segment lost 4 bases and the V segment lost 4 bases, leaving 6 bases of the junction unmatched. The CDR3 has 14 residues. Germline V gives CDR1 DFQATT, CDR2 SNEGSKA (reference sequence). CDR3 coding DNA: TGCAGTGCTATCCCGGGACAGGGCCCAGATACGCAGTATTTT. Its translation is CSAIPGQGPDTQYF.

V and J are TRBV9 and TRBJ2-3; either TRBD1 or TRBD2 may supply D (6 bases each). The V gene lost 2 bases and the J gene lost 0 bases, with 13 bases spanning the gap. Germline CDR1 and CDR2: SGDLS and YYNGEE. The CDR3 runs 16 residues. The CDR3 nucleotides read TGTGCCAGCAGCGTGAGAACGGGGGCTAGCACAGATACGCAGTATTTT. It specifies CASSVRTGASTDTQYF.

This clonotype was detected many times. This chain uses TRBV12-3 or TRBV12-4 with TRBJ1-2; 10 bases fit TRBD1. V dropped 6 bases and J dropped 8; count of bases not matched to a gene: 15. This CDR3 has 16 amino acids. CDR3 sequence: CASSRDRGSIAWGYTF. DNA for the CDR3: TGTGCCAGCAGCAGGGACAGGGGATCTATAGCGTGGGGCTACACCTTC.

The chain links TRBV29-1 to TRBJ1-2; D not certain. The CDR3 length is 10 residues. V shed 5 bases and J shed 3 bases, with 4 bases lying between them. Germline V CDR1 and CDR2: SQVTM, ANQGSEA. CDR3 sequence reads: CSVHYYGYTF. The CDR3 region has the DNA TGCAGCGTTCATTACTATGGCTACACCTTC.